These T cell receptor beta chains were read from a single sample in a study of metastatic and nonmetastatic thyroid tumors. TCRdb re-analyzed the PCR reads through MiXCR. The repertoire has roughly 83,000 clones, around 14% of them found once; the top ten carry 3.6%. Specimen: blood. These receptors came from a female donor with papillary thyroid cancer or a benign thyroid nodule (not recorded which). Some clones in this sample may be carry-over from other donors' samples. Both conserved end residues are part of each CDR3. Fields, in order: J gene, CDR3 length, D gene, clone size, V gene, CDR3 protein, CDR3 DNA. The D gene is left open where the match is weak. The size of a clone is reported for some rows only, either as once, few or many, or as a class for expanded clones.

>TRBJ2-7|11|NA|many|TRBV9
CASSVEDEQYF
TGTGCCAGCAGCGTAGAGGACGAGCAGTACTTC
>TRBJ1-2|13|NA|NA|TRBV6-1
CASREGVVYGYTF
TGTGCCAGCAGGGAGGGGGTTGTCTATGGCTACACCTTC
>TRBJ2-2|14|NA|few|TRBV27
CASGFWPNTGELFF
TGTGCCAGCGGATTTTGGCCGAACACCGGGGAGCTGTTTTTT
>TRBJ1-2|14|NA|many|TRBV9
CASSPRPGNGGYTF
TGTGCCAGCAGCCCCCGACCTGGGAACGGGGGCTACACCTTC
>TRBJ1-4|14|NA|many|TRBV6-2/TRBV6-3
CASSTPRMNEKLFF
TGTGCCAGCAGTACCCCTCGAATGAATGAAAAACTGTTTTTT
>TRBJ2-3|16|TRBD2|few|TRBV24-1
CATSDPSAGTTDTQYF
TGTGCCACCAGTGATCCTTCAGCGGGGACCACAGATACGCAGTATTTT
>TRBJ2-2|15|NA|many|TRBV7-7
CASSPMREYTGELFF
TGTGCTAGCAGCCCCATGAGGGAATACACCGGGGAGCTGTTTTTT
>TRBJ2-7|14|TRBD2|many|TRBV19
CASTPWGGSHEQYF
TGTGCCAGTACCCCCTGGGGGGGATCCCACGAGCAGTACTTC
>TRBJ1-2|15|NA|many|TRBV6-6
CASSYPGGNNYGYTF
TGTGCCAGCAGTTACCCCGGGGGTAATAACTATGGCTACACCTTC
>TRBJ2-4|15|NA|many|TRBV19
CASTPRGIGSDIQYF
TGTGCCAGTACCCCCCGGGGAATCGGCTCAGACATTCAGTACTTC
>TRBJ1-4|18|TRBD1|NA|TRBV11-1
CASSLASGQGATNEKLFF
TGTGCCAGCAGCTTAGCGTCAGGACAGGGGGCCACTAATGAAAAACTGTTTTTT
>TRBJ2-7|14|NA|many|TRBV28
CASSLIPGAGEQYF
TGTGCCAGCAGTTTAATCCCCGGGGCGGGCGAGCAGTACTTC
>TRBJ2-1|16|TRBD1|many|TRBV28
CASRPFRDRDFDEQFF
TGTGCCAGCAGACCCTTCCGGGACAGGGATTTTGATGAGCAGTTCTTC
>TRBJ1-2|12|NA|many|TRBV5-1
CASSGENYGYTF
TGCGCCAGCAGCGGAGAGAACTATGGCTACACCTTC
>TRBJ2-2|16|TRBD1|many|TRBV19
CASGGLRTGDVGELFF
TGTGCCAGTGGAGGGTTACGGACAGGGGATGTCGGGGAGCTGTTTTTT
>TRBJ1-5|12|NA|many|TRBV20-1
CSASEGNQPQHF
TGCAGTGCTAGTGAGGGGAATCAGCCCCAGCATTTT
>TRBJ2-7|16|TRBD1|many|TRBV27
CASSLRPGTGFSEQYF
TGTGCCAGCAGTTTACGGCCAGGGACAGGGTTCTCCGAGCAGTACTTC
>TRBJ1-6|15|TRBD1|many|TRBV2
CASRYRGSGNSPLHF
TGTGCCAGCAGATACAGGGGGAGCGGTAATTCACCCCTCCACTTT
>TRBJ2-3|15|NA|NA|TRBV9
CASSVEGLSTDTQYF
TGTGCCAGCAGCGTAGAAGGACTCTCCACAGATACGCAGTATTTT
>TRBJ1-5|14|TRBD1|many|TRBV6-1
CASSDRGINQPQHF
TGTGCCAGCAGTGACAGGGGGATAAATCAGCCCCAGCATTTT
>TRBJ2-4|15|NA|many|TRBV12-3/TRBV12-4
CASSWGTGTKNIQYF
TGTGCCAGCAGTTGGGGGACCGGGACGAAAAACATTCAGTACTTC
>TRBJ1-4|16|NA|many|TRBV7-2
CASSLGLGGSSEKLFF
TGTGCCAGCAGCTTAGGGTTGGGAGGTAGTAGTGAAAAACTGTTTTTT
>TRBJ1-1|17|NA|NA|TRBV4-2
CAISPQGASGTNTEAFF
TGTGCCATCAGCCCCCAAGGCGCATCCGGGACGAACACTGAAGCTTTCTTT
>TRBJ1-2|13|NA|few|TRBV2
CASSEAVPYGYTF
TGTGCCAGCAGTGAAGCGGTCCCCTATGGCTACACCTTC
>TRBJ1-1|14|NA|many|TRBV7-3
CASSPIGGATEAFF
TGTGCCAGCAGCCCTATCGGGGGGGCCACTGAAGCTTTCTTT
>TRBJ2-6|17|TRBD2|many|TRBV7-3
CASSPRGGWTGANVLTF
TGTGCCAGCAGCCCACGGGGGGGTTGGACTGGGGCCAACGTCCTGACTTTC
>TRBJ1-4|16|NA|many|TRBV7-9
CASSRPIQTGNEKLFF
TGTGCCAGCAGCCGGCCTATACAGACAGGAAATGAAAAACTGTTTTTT
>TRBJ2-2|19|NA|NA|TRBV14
CASIPLPGITGSGTGELFF
TGTGCCAGCATCCCCCTCCCTGGTATCACGGGGAGTGGCACCGGGGAGCTGTTTTTT
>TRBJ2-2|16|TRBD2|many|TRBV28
CASSPLGGGGTGELFF
TGTGCCAGCAGTCCCCTCGGGGGGGGAGGGACCGGGGAGCTGTTTTTT
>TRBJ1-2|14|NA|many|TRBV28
CASSLWLGNYGYTF
TGTGCCAGCAGTTTATGGTTGGGGAACTATGGCTACACCTTC
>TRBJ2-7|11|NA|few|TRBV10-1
CAGSRGQEQYF
TGCGCCGGCTCTCGGGGGCAAGAGCAGTACTTC
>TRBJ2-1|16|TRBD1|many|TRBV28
CASSFSWGQGFNEQFF
TGTGCCAGCAGTTTTTCATGGGGACAGGGATTCAATGAGCAGTTCTTC
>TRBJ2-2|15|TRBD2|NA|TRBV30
CAWMVGTRNTGELFF
TGTGCCTGGATGGTAGGGACTAGGAACACCGGGGAGCTGTTTTTT
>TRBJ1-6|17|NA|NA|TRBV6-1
CATSRLQWGSYNSPLHF
TGTGCCACTTCCAGACTCCAGTGGGGCTCCTATAATTCACCCCTCCACTTT
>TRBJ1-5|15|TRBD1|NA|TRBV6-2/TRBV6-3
CASSSGTVDNHPQHF
TGTGCCAGCAGTTCCGGGACAGTGGACAATCATCCCCAGCATTTT
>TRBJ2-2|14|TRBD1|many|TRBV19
CASSMDRASGELFF
TGTGCCAGTAGTATGGACAGGGCGAGCGGGGAGCTGTTTTTT
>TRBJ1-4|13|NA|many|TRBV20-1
CSATQGPNEKLFF
TGCAGTGCTACACAGGGACCTAATGAAAAACTGTTTTTT
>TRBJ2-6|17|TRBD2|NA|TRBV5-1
CASSLLSGGSGANVLTF
TGCGCCAGCAGCTTGCTATCGGGGGGCTCTGGGGCCAACGTCCTGACTTTC
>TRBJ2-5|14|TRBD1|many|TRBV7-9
CASSDGQGWETQYF
TGTGCCAGCAGCGACGGACAGGGGTGGGAGACCCAGTACTTC
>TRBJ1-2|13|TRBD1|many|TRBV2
CASSFDRGGGYTF
TGTGCCAGCAGTTTCGACAGGGGCGGGGGCTACACCTTC
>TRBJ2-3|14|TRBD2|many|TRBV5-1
CASSPLGRRDTQYF
TGCGCCAGCAGCCCTCTCGGGAGGAGAGATACGCAGTATTTT
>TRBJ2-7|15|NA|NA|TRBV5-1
CASSLLRGFAYEQYF
TGCGCCAGCAGCTTGTTACGGGGGTTTGCCTACGAGCAGTACTTC
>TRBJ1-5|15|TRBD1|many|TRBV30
CAWAPGGGGSQPQHF
TGTGCCTGGGCCCCGGGGGGAGGGGGCTCTCAGCCCCAGCATTTT
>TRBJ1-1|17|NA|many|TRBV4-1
CASSHINDFNENTEAFF
TGCGCCAGCAGCCATATCAACGATTTCAACGAGAACACTGAAGCTTTCTTT
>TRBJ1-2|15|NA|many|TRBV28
CASTGRGEAVYGYTF
TGTGCCAGCACCGGGAGGGGTGAGGCAGTCTATGGCTACACCTTC
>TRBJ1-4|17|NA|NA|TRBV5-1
CASSSGRRGSTNEKLFF
TGCGCCAGCAGCTCCGGCCGGAGAGGGTCAACTAATGAAAAACTGTTTTTT
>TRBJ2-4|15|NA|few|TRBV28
CASSPSPGPKNIQYF
TGTGCCAGCAGTCCCTCACCCGGGCCCAAAAACATTCAGTACTTC
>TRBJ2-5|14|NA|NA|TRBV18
CASSPVLPQETQYF
TGTGCCAGCTCACCGGTACTCCCCCAAGAGACCCAGTACTTC
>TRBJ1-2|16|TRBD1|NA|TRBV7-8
CASSLDIQGLSYGYTF
TGTGCCAGCAGCTTAGATATACAGGGGTTGAGCTATGGCTACACCTTC
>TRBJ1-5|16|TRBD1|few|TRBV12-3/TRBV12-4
CASSLGGTALNQPQHF
TGTGCCAGCAGTTTAGGCGGGACAGCCCTCAATCAGCCCCAGCATTTT
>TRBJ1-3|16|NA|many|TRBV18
CASSLRTVGSGNTIYF
TGTGCCAGCTCACTCAGGACAGTGGGCTCTGGAAACACCATATATTTT
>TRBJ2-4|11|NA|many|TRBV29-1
CSVLTGDIQYF
TGCAGCGTCCTGACCGGGGACATTCAGTACTTC
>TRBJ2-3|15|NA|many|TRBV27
CASSLFGVSTDTQYF
TGTGCCAGCAGTTTATTTGGAGTTAGCACAGATACGCAGTATTTT
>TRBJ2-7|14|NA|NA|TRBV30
CAWSDTWSWLEQYF
TGTGCCTGGAGTGATACATGGTCTTGGCTGGAGCAGTACTTC
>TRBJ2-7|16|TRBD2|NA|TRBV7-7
CASSRISGGPSYEQYF
TGTGCTAGCAGCCGGATAAGCGGGGGCCCTTCCTACGAGCAGTACTTC